A single sample gave rise to the 13 T cell receptor beta chains below, sequenced in a study of cytomegalovirus exposure and HLA in healthy donors. PCR was performed using 60 Vbeta and 13 Jbeta primers. Only in-frame clones appear in the TCRdb table, and some are missing; sequencing was by immunoSEQ multiplex PCR. Recorded for this sample: tens of thousands of clones. Sample: PBMCs. These receptors came from a female donor in good health and CMV-seropositive.

This rearrangement joins TRBV5-1 to TRBJ1-5; D uncertain. CDR1 is SGHRS, CDR2 YFSETQ, per germline. The germline V and J ends were trimmed by 4 bases and 0 bases, with 11 bases remaining between them. CDR3 length: 15 amino acids. CDR3 coding DNA: TGCGCCAGCAGCCATCGTCGGTATAGCAATCAGCCCCAGCATTTT. It encodes CASSHRRYSNQPQHF. The full variable domain, rest sourced from reference TRBV5-1 and TRBJ1-5, is KAGVTQTPRYLIKTRGQQVTLSCSPISGHRSVSWYQQTPGQGLQFLFEYFSETQRNKGNFPGRFSGRQFSNSRSEMNVSTLELGDSALYLCASSHRRYSNQPQHFGDGTRLSIL.

This chain links TRBV4-1 with TRBJ2-3, with D possibly being TRBD2 (7 bases). The CDR3 extends over 16 amino acids. V lost 11 bases and J lost 4, with 25 bases in between. Germline CDR1 is MGHRA and CDR2 is YSYEKL. In DNA, the CDR3 is TGCGCCGCCTCCACGATAGGGGGACTAAAGGCAGATACGCAGTATTTT. This translates into CAASTIGGLKADTQYF.

V and J are TRBV18 and TRBJ1-4, with 8 bases fitting TRBD1. J lost 8 bases, V lost 3 bases, and 5 bases had no gene match. The CDR3 has 14 amino acids. Germline V lookup: CDR1 KGHSH, CDR2 LQKENI. The CDR3 region is CASSPSDREEKLFF. For the CDR3, the DNA is TGTGCCAGCTCACCTTCGGACAGGGAGGAAAAACTGTTTTTT.

The chain links TRBV19 to TRBJ1-1; D gene unclear. The germline gives CDR1 LNHDA, CDR2 SQIVND (reference sequence). The CDR3 consists of 13 residues. Between the trimmed V and J ends, which lost 3 bases and 1 base, there was a span of 6 bases. The DNA of the CDR3 is TGTGCCAGTAGTATCCGGGGGAACACTGAAGCTTTCTTT. Its protein product is CASSIRGNTEAFF.

The rearrangement links TRBV5-4 to TRBJ2-7; D is perhaps TRBD1 (6 bases). This CDR3 has 14 residues. Germline V lookup: CDR1 SGHNT, CDR2 YYREEE (reference sequence). V was cut by 0 bases and J by 2 bases, with 9 bases left in between. The CDR3 spells CASSLGQVAYEQYF. The CDR3 region has the DNA TGTGCCAGCAGCTTGGGACAGGTTGCCTACGAGCAGTACTTC.

The genes are TRBV27 and TRBJ2-2; D remains unclear. In germline, CDR1 is MNHEY, CDR2 SMNVEV (reference sequence). Trimming pared 2 bases from V and 4 bases from J, leaving 26 bases between. The CDR3 runs 20 residues. The CDR3 is CASSLRTDVLIRAPTGELFF. CDR3 DNA sequence: TGTGCCAGCAGTTTACGAACCGATGTTCTAATCCGAGCCCCCACCGGGGAGCTGTTTTTT.

The chain carries TRBV10-1 and TRBJ2-2; no clear D. The V end was cut by 0 bases, the J end by 1 base, with 9 bases between. From germline, CDR1 is WNHNN and CDR2 SYGVQD (reference sequence). This CDR3 has 16 amino acids. The CDR3 loop reads CASSESGSMNTGELFF. CDR3 coding DNA: TGCGCCAGCAGTGAGTCTGGCTCAATGAACACCGGGGAGCTGTTTTTT.

The genes are TRBV29-1 and TRBJ2-3; TRBD2 is a possible D gene (5 bases). The CDR3 sequence is 14 residues long. Germline V gene data show CDR1 as SQVTM and CDR2 as ANQGSEA. V dropped 5 bases and J dropped 0 bases, with 12 bases sitting between them. CDR3 amino acids: CSVSAGTSTDTQYF. DNA for the CDR3: TGCAGCGTTTCGGCGGGCACTAGCACAGATACGCAGTATTTT.

The chain couples TRBV6-6 to TRBJ1-1, with unresolved D. The V end was cut by 0 bases, the J end by 2 bases, with 4 bases between. The CDR3 runs 13 residues. Germline CDR1 reads MNHNY; CDR2 reads SVGAGI (reference sequence). The DNA of the CDR3 is TGTGCCAGCAGTTACTCGTCTAACACTGAAGCTTTCTTT. It encodes CASSYSSNTEAFF.

The V call is TRBV15, the J call TRBJ2-7, with 8 bases matching TRBD1. V shed 5 bases and J 3 bases; nucleotides not matched to a gene: 3. There are 13 residues in the CDR3. The germline CDR1 and CDR2 sequences are LNHNV and YYDKDF (reference sequence). The CDR3 DNA reads as TGTGCCACCAGCGATGGACAGGGCTACGAGCAGTACTTC. Translating it yields CATSDGQGYEQYF.

The chain has TRBV18 and TRBJ1-1; no firm D call. V lost 2 bases and J lost 3, with 16 bases in between. The germline V gene has CDR1 KGHSH and CDR2 LQKENI. This CDR3 has 16 amino acids. The CDR3 bases are TGTGCCAGCTCACCAGCGGCAAGGTCACGAGACACTGAAGCTTTCTTT. Encoded protein: CASSPAARSRDTEAFF.

The chain uses TRBV2 and TRBJ2-3, with 10 bases that match TRBD2. V trimming: 4 bases; J trimming: 5 bases; junction bases outside the gene matches: 3. Germline V gene sequence: CDR1 SNHLY, CDR2 FYNNEI. There are 14 residues in the CDR3. CDR3 loop: CASSGTSGRDTQYF. The CDR3 DNA reads TGTGCCAGCAGTGGGACTAGCGGTAGAGATACGCAGTATTTT.

The J gene is TRBJ2-7, the V gene TRBV5-1; 8 bases align to TRBD1. Trimming took 4 bases from V and 9 from J; bases not matched to a gene: 15. This CDR3 is built from 15 residues. The V gene's germline CDR1 is SGHRS and CDR2 YFSETQ. This CDR3 is CASSGRQGTAFVQYF. CDR3 in DNA: TGCGCCAGCAGCGGGAGACAGGGGACTGCTTTTGTGCAGTACTTC.